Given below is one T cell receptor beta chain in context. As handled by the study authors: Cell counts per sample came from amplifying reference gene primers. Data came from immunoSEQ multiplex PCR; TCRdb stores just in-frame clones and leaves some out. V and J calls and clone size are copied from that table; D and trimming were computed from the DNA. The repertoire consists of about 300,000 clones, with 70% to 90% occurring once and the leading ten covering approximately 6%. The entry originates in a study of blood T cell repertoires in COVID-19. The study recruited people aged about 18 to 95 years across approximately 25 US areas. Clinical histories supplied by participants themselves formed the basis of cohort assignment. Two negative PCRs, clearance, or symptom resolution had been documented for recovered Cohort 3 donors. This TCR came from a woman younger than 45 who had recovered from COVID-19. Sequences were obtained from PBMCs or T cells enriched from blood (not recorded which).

CDR3 DNA: TGTGCCAGCAGCTTAGCCCGCGGGCGTTACAATGAGCAGTTCTTC. Amino acid sequence: CASSLARGRYNEQFF. The rearrangement links TRBV11-2 to TRBJ2-1; a weak D match, TRBD2 (5 bases). V gave up 1 base and J gave up 4 bases, with 11 bases separating them. CDR1 SGHAT and CDR2 FQNNGV come from the germline V gene. The length of the CDR3 is 15 residues.